The 27 T cell receptor beta chains below were found in one sample sequenced in a study of Ad26.COV2.S vaccination and SARS-CoV-2 variants. Treatment meaning: roughly 19 received Ad26.COV2.S at low or high dose, single or two shots; 5 received placebo; per-sample allocation not given. Sampling occurred on day 63 after the first vaccine or placebo injection. Sequencing was performed with immunoSEQ multiplex PCR; in TCRdb, only in-frame clones are kept and a portion is missing. The sample has about half a million clones, about 88% seen once. The specimen comprised peripheral blood, sampled in a trial of Ad26.COV2.S vaccine versus placebo. Source of these receptors: a person aged 18 to 59 who received the Ad26.COV2.S COVID-19 vaccine or a placebo.

This chain connects TRBV5-5 to TRBJ1-4, with D tentatively TRBD1 (5 bases). CDR1 and CDR2 from the germline V gene are SGHKS and YYEKEE (reference sequence). The CDR3 runs to 14 residues. V was shortened by 1 base and J by 8 bases, with 12 bases between the two germline ends. The CDR3 DNA is TGTGCCAGCAGCTTGACCCCGGGGGAAGAAAAACTGTTTTTT. This codes for CASSLTPGEEKLFF.

The chain links TRBV11-3 to TRBJ2-1, with a possible D match to TRBD2 (6 bases). Looked up from germline, CDR1 is SGHNT and CDR2 is YENEEA. The ends were cut back, 3 bases at V and 4 bases at J, with 13 bases in the middle. The CDR3 length is 15 residues. The CDR3 sequence is CASSLDPGLYNEQFF. Written as DNA, the CDR3 is TGTGCCAGCAGCTTGGATCCGGGACTTTACAATGAGCAGTTCTTC.

This clone was seen just once. The J gene is TRBJ1-1, the V gene TRBV30; D remains unclear. The CDR3 is made up of 13 amino acids. The V gene lost 3 bases and the J gene lost 3 bases, with 11 bases spanning the gap. Per the germline V gene, CDR1 is GTSNPN and CDR2 is SVGIG (reference sequence). DNA for the CDR3: TGTGCCTGGAGAATGAGCAGAGACACTGAAGCTTTCTTT. This sequence encodes CAWRMSRDTEAFF.

V gene TRBV7-6 combines with J gene TRBJ1-5; D not resolved. Germline CDR1 SGHVS, CDR2 FNYEAQ. The CDR3 length is 14 residues. V was trimmed by 1 base and J by 1 base, leaving 5 bases between them. The CDR3 bases are TGTGCCAGCAGCTTAGTCGGGAGCAATCAGCCCCAGCATTTT. This encodes CASSLVGSNQPQHF.

The chain carries TRBV19 and TRBJ2-1, with D perhaps given as TRBD1 or TRBD2 (5 bases each). CDR1 LNHDA and CDR2 SQIVND come from the germline V gene (reference sequence). The germline V and J ends were trimmed by 5 bases and 12 bases, with 20 bases remaining between them. This CDR3 is built from 14 residues. The CDR3 protein is CASSSSGRAMVQFF. CDR3 DNA sequence: TGTGCCAGTAGTTCGAGCGGCAGGGCAATGGTGCAGTTCTTC. Filled out from reference TRBV19 and TRBJ2-1, the complete variable domain reads DGGITQSPKYLFRKEGQNVTLSCEQNLNHDAMYWYRQDPGQGLRLIYYSQIVNDFQKGDIAEGYSVSREKKESFPLTVTSAQKNPTAFYLCASSSSGRAMVQFFGPGTRLTVL.

The J gene is TRBJ1-1, the V gene TRBV27; a possible D gene is TRBD1 (5 bases). The V end was cut by 9 bases, the J end by 2 bases, with 13 bases between. Germline CDR1 is MNHEY and CDR2 is SMNVEV (reference sequence). The CDR3 is 13 amino acids. The CDR3 is CASRRTPNTEAFF. DNA of the CDR3: TGTGCCAGTCGTCGGACACCTAACACTGAAGCTTTCTTT.

The chain uses TRBV29-1 and TRBJ1-2; weak D call: TRBD1 (6 bases). The V and J ends lost 6 bases and 4 bases respectively, with 15 bases between them. Germline loops: CDR1 SQVTM, CDR2 ANQGSEA. CDR3 length: 13 residues. CDR3 nucleotide sequence: TGCAGCGTCCGCGGAGCAGGGGCCTATGGCTACACCTTC. As protein: CSVRGAGAYGYTF. Supplemented by reference TRBV29-1 and TRBJ1-2, the full variable domain reads SAVISQKPSRDICQRGTSLTIQCQVDSQVTMMFWYRQQPGQSLTLIATANQGSEATYESGFVIDKFPISRPNLTFSTLTVSNMSPEDSSIYLCSVRGAGAYGYTFGSGTRLTVV.

The rearrangement links TRBV15 to TRBJ1-3; D unresolved. Looked up from germline, CDR1 is LNHNV and CDR2 is YYDKDF (reference sequence). V lost 6 bases and J 4 bases, leaving 16 bases between the germline ends. The CDR3 consists of 15 residues. The CDR3 loop reads CATRRSGFSGNTIYF. DNA for the CDR3: TGTGCCACCAGGAGATCAGGATTTTCGGGAAACACCATATATTTT.

This chain links TRBV7-9 with TRBJ2-2; D possibly matches TRBD1 or TRBD2 (5 bases each). There are 14 residues in the CDR3. V dropped 5 bases and J dropped 2 bases, with 9 bases sitting between them. Germline V gives CDR1 SEHNR, CDR2 FQNEAQ (reference sequence). The CDR3 sequence is CASSGGINTGELFF. DNA for the CDR3: TGTGCCAGCAGCGGGGGAATAAACACCGGGGAGCTGTTTTTT.

In this sample, this clone turned up once. This chain links TRBV6-4 with TRBJ1-2; perhaps TRBD1 as D (5 bases). The CDR3 sequence is 13 residues long. Looked up from germline, CDR1 is MRHNA and CDR2 is SNTAGT. V was clipped by 7 bases and J by 0 bases, with 9 bases between them. The chain's CDR3 is CASKSGTNYGYTF. CDR3 nucleotides: TGTGCCAGCAAGTCAGGGACTAACTATGGCTACACCTTC.

The gene calls are TRBV18 and TRBJ1-1; 8 bases are a match to TRBD1. CDR3 length equals 15 residues. From germline, CDR1 is KGHSH and CDR2 LQKENI. V lost 4 bases to trimming and J lost 1 base; unmatched junction nucleotides: 5. The CDR3 nucleotides read TGTGCCAGCTCACTAACAGGGGGGCCGAACACTGAAGCTTTCTTT. It codes for CASSLTGGPNTEAFF.

This clone was counted ten times or more. V usage is TRBV7-2 and J usage is TRBJ2-2, with D hard to call. Trimming removed 7 bases from V and 2 bases from J, with 8 bases in between. Germline CDR1 and CDR2: SGHTA and FQGNSA. The CDR3 length is 13 residues. CDR3 coding DNA: TGTGCCAGCACCTTCGGTAACACCGGGGAGCTGTTTTTT. Encoded protein: CASTFGNTGELFF. The whole variable domain, remainder taken from reference TRBV7-2 and TRBJ2-2, is GAGVSQSPSNKVTEKGKDVELRCDPISGHTALYWYRQSLGQGLEFLIYFQGNSAPDKSGLPSDRFSAERTGGSVSTLTIQRTQQEDSAVYLCASTFGNTGELFFGEGSRLTVL.

The chain employs TRBV4-1 and TRBJ1-4; D gene unclear. Germline CDR1 and CDR2: MGHRA and YSYEKL. The V end lost 4 bases, the J end lost 3 bases, and 9 bases lay between the germline ends. This CDR3 contains 14 residues. For the CDR3, the DNA is TGCGCCAGCAGCCGGGGAAGTCCTAATGAAAAACTGTTTTTT. It encodes CASSRGSPNEKLFF.

To note about this clone: A single base separates this from a much larger clone, so it may be a read error. The sample contains more than one DNA sequence encoding this CDR3. Here the CDR3 DNA reads TGTGCCAGCAGCTTAAGGGGCACTGAAGCTTTCTTT. It yields the protein CASSLRGTEAFF. V is TRBV5-6 and J is TRBJ1-1, with D possibly TRBD1 on 5 matching bases. V shed 2 bases and J shed 4 bases, with 6 bases lying between them. This CDR3 has 12 amino acids. The germline V gene encodes CDR1 SGHDT and CDR2 YYEEEE.

The chain links TRBV28 to TRBJ1-2; D is ambiguous. The CDR3 spans 13 residues. Trimming stripped 5 bases from V and 0 bases from J, with 7 bases between. CDR1 is MDHEN, CDR2 SYDVKM, per germline. The CDR3 is CASSPGPNYGYTF. The CDR3 nucleotides are TGTGCCAGCAGTCCCGGACCTAACTATGGCTACACCTTC.

J is TRBJ1-6 and V is TRBV29-1, with a weak D call TRBD1 (6 bases). CDR1 and CDR2 from the germline V gene are SQVTM and ANQGSEA. Deletions cut 6 bases from V and 10 bases from J, with 16 bases between. CDR3 length equals 13 residues. The CDR3 DNA is TGCAGCGTAAGCGCAGGGGAAGGGTCACCCCTCCACTTT. This encodes CSVSAGEGSPLHF.

The V call is TRBV28, the J call TRBJ2-7; D remains unclear. V was pared by 6 bases and J by 7 bases, with 16 bases between. The germline V gene has CDR1 MDHEN and CDR2 SYDVKM. The length of the CDR3 is 13 residues. The CDR3 coding sequence is TGTGCCAGCAGCACCGAGCGTGGGCGAGAGCAGTACTTC. It yields the protein CASSTERGREQYF. The full variable domain, in which reference TRBV28 and TRBJ2-7 provide the parts outside the CDR3, is DVKVTQSSRYLVKRTGEKVFLECVQDMDHENMFWYRQDPGLGLRLIYFSYDVKMKEKGDIPEGYSVSREKKERFSLILESASTNQTSMYLCASSTERGREQYFGPGTRLTVT.

The rearrangement uses TRBV2 and TRBJ2-1; D perhaps matches TRBD2 (6 bases). This CDR3 is 15 amino acids long. In germline, CDR1 is SNHLY, CDR2 FYNNEI. Trimming stripped 6 bases from V and 2 bases from J, with 14 bases between. CDR3 sequence reads: CASRGGGGTYNEQFF. In DNA form, the CDR3 reads TGTGCCAGCAGAGGCGGAGGAGGGACCTACAATGAGCAGTTCTTC.

This chain uses TRBV5-4 with TRBJ2-1, with 10 bases fitting TRBD1. Germline trimming cut 5 bases from V and 5 bases from J; bases unmatched to any gene: 4. Germline values: CDR1 SGHNT, CDR2 YYREEE (reference sequence). The length of the CDR3 is 14 residues. The chain's CDR3 is CASRGQGSDNEQFF. In DNA form, the CDR3 reads TGTGCCAGCAGGGGACAGGGGAGCGACAATGAGCAGTTCTTC.

This chain uses TRBV20-1 with TRBJ2-1; 9 bases align to TRBD2. CDR1 is DFQATT, CDR2 SNEGSKA, per germline (reference sequence). Trimming cost V 3 bases and J 8 bases; bases outside gene matches: 11. The CDR3 sequence is 15 residues long. The chain's CDR3 is CSASIWQREADEQFF. In DNA form, the CDR3 reads TGCAGTGCTAGTATTTGGCAGCGGGAGGCGGATGAGCAGTTCTTC.

The chain recombines TRBV9 with TRBJ1-4, with D unclear. Trimming took 0 bases from V and 0 from J, leaving 6 bases between them. Germline CDR1 SGDLS, CDR2 YYNGEE. The CDR3 runs 15 residues. The CDR3 protein is CASSVGVATNEKLFF. CDR3 sequence (DNA): TGTGCCAGCAGCGTAGGGGTCGCAACTAATGAAAAACTGTTTTTT.

This clone appeared a single time. This chain links TRBV6-2 or TRBV6-3 with TRBJ1-1; tentatively, D is TRBD1 (6 bases). The germline V and J ends were trimmed by 6 bases and 5 bases, with 13 bases remaining between them. The CDR3 length is 13 residues. Germline loops: CDR1 MNHEY, CDR2 SVGEGT. The CDR3 DNA sequence: TGTGCCAGCAGCCTGACAGGCCAAACTGAAGCTTTCTTT. This codes for CASSLTGQTEAFF.

This rearrangement joins TRBV3-1 (or the pseudogene TRBV3-2) to TRBJ1-1, with D possibly being TRBD1 (5 bases). CDR1 is LGHDT and CDR2 is YNNKEL in the germline V gene (reference sequence). Trimming removed 7 bases at V and 3 bases at J, with 12 bases between. The CDR3 covers 13 residues. The CDR3 spells CASTSGRYTEAFF. The CDR3 DNA sequence: TGTGCCAGCACATCGGGACGGTACACTGAAGCTTTCTTT.

The chain is built from TRBV7-9 and TRBJ2-4; the D gene is possibly TRBD2 (6 bases). The germline V gene has CDR1 SEHNR and CDR2 FQNEAQ (reference sequence). Trimming removed 5 bases from V and 1 base from J, with 15 bases in between. The CDR3 has 16 amino acids. For the CDR3, the DNA is TGTGCCAGCAGCCTGACTAGTGGGGTCGCCAAAAACATTCAGTACTTC. It encodes CASSLTSGVAKNIQYF.

This clone was seen only once. J is TRBJ2-7 and V is TRBV19; tentative D call: TRBD1 (5 bases). CDR1 and CDR2 (germline): LNHDA, SQIVND (reference sequence). The CDR3 has 13 residues. The ends were cut back, 3 bases at V and 6 bases at J, with 12 bases in the middle. The CDR3 reads CASSIGQIGEQYF. The CDR3 nucleotides are TGTGCCAGTAGTATCGGACAAATCGGCGAGCAGTACTTC.

This clone was counted a single time. The chain employs TRBV2 and TRBJ2-5; 7 bases agree with TRBD1. The CDR3 consists of 14 residues. Germline loops: CDR1 SNHLY, CDR2 FYNNEI. The trim removed 8 bases at V and 0 bases at J, leaving 6 bases unmatched. CDR3 protein: CASLMGQNQETQYF. CDR3 nucleotides: TGTGCCAGCTTAATGGGACAGAACCAAGAGACCCAGTACTTC.

The chain recombines TRBV28 with TRBJ2-3; TRBD2 might be the D (5 bases). This CDR3 comprises 15 residues. Germline CDR1 reads MDHEN; CDR2 reads SYDVKM. V was trimmed by 5 bases and J by 0 bases, leaving 12 bases between them. Here the CDR3 DNA reads TGTGCCAGCAGTCCGGACTTCCTTAGCACAGATACGCAGTATTTT. Translating gives CASSPDFLSTDTQYF.